The rows below give T cell receptor beta chains drawn from one sample of a study of blood T cell repertoires in COVID-19. Here immunoSEQ multiplex PCR was the method, and the copy in TCRdb shows in-frame clones only, minus some. The table has roughly 100,000 clones, roughly 87% seen once; the top ten hold 5% to 7.5%. The specimen was peripheral blood. Source of these receptors: a human donor in a cohort sampled during active COVID-19. Both conserved end residues are part of each CDR3. A D gene is named only where the DNA matches it firmly. Size values are once, few and many counts, or a class for expanded clones, and some rows have none.

V: TRBV27; length: 16; size: NA; J: TRBJ2-5; D: TRBD2; CDR3: CASAISSGGGQETQYF; DNA: TGTGCCAGCGCCATATCTAGCGGGGGAGGGCAAGAGACCCAGTACTTC
V: TRBV28; length: 13; size: NA; J: TRBJ1-2; D: NA; CDR3: CASSLGAFVGYTF; DNA: TGTGCCAGCAGTTTAGGGGCTTTCGTGGGCTACACCTTC
V: TRBV18; length: 16; size: NA; J: TRBJ2-1; D: NA; CDR3: CASSPPGPQGYNEQFF; DNA: TGTGCCAGCTCACCACCGGGGCCGCAGGGCTACAATGAGCAGTTCTTC
V: TRBV27; length: 16; size: once; J: TRBJ2-7; D: TRBD1; CDR3: CASSSPSRDRVYEQYF; DNA: TGTGCCAGCAGTTCCCCCAGCCGGGACAGGGTTTACGAGCAGTACTTC
V: TRBV6-1; length: 15; size: NA; J: TRBJ2-4; D: TRBD1; CDR3: CASSEETGGANIQYF; DNA: TGTGCCAGCAGTGAAGAGACAGGGGGCGCAAACATTCAGTACTTC
V: TRBV2; length: 12; size: NA; J: TRBJ1-1; D: NA; CDR3: CASSERGPEAFF; DNA: TGTGCCAGCAGTGAAAGGGGCCCTGAAGCTTTCTTT
V: TRBV10-1; length: 15; size: NA; J: TRBJ2-7; D: TRBD1; CDR3: CASSDGRGLAHEQYF; DNA: TGCGCCAGCAGTGACGGCAGGGGGCTCGCCCACGAGCAGTACTTC
V: TRBV11-2; length: 14; size: NA; J: TRBJ2-7; D: NA; CDR3: CASSLQITNYEQYF; DNA: TGTGCCAGCAGCTTACAGATTACAAACTACGAGCAGTACTTC
V: TRBV28; length: 16; size: NA; J: TRBJ2-7; D: TRBD2; CDR3: CASSTTLGRATYEQYF; DNA: TGTGCCAGCAGTACCACCCTTGGGAGGGCCACCTACGAGCAGTACTTC
V: TRBV27; length: 15; size: NA; J: TRBJ1-4; D: NA; CDR3: CASSLMGAGDEKLFF; DNA: TGTGCCAGCAGTCTAATGGGGGCCGGAGATGAAAAACTGTTTTTT
V: TRBV6-5; length: 15; size: once; J: TRBJ2-7; D: NA; CDR3: CASSYSVQGTYEQYF; DNA: TGTGCCAGCAGTTACTCGGTACAGGGTACCTACGAGCAGTACTTC
V: TRBV10-3; length: 14; size: few; J: TRBJ1-6; D: NA; CDR3: CAISESTDNSPLHF; DNA: TGTGCCATCAGTGAGTCTACAGATAATTCACCCCTCCACTTT
V: TRBV10-3; length: 14; size: NA; J: TRBJ1-1; D: NA; CDR3: CAISELVGAVEAFF; DNA: TGTGCCATCAGTGAGTTAGTAGGGGCAGTTGAAGCTTTCTTT
V: TRBV6-1; length: 17; size: NA; J: TRBJ2-3; D: TRBD2; CDR3: CASSEARLAFSTDTQYF; DNA: TGTGCCAGCAGTGAAGCCCGACTAGCGTTCAGCACAGATACGCAGTATTTT
V: TRBV6-5; length: 14; size: NA; J: TRBJ1-1; D: TRBD1; CDR3: CASSYFTTGETAFF; DNA: TGTGCCAGCAGTTACTTTACGACAGGGGAGACGGCTTTCTTT
V: TRBV4-1; length: 13; size: once; J: TRBJ1-5; D: NA; CDR3: CASSNRVDQPQHF; DNA: TGCGCCAGCAGCAACAGGGTAGATCAGCCCCAGCATTTT
V: TRBV28; length: 13; size: once; J: TRBJ2-5; D: TRBD1; CDR3: CASAGQAPGTQYF; DNA: TGTGCCAGCGCGGGACAGGCCCCTGGGACCCAGTACTTC
V: TRBV2; length: 13; size: few; J: TRBJ1-2; D: NA; CDR3: CASSEAAPYGYTF; DNA: TGTGCCAGCAGTGAGGCGGCCCCATATGGCTACACCTTC
V: TRBV4-2; length: 21; size: NA; J: TRBJ2-1; D: TRBD1; CDR3: CASSRRFDMTGAFGGYNEQFF; DNA: TGTGCCAGCAGCCGCAGGTTCGATATGACAGGGGCCTTTGGAGGGTACAATGAGCAGTTCTTC